The clone carrying this T cell receptor (beta chain) was picked up a small number of times. In the study's own analysis: Scientists estimated how many nucleated cells there were by amplifying reference gene primers. Method: immunoSEQ multiplex PCR; TCRdb's copy keeps in-frame clones and lacks some. That table furnishes V, J and clone size, whereas the DNA furnished D and trimming. The repertoire consists of 340,000 or so clones, with over 70% occurring once and the leading ten covering about 3%. This record belongs to a study of blood T cell repertoires in COVID-19. Study background: From the United States, Italy and Spain came samples of acute and convalescent COVID-19. Nucleic acid was either cDNA or gDNA, and it came from T cells, B-cell-depleted T cells, or PBMCs.

Trimming removed 2 bases from V and 2 bases from J, with 10 bases in between. The length of the CDR3 is 15 residues. CDR1 is MDHEN and CDR2 is SYDVKM in the germline V gene. The sequencing input was peripheral blood. The rearrangement links TRBV28 to TRBJ2-1, with D possibly being TRBD2 (6 bases). The receptor was isolated from a man in his thirties or forties with active or convalescent COVID-19. CDR3 coding DNA: TGTGCCAGCAGTTTAGAGGCTAGCGCCTACAATGAGCAGTTCTTC. It is translated as CASSLEASAYNEQFF.